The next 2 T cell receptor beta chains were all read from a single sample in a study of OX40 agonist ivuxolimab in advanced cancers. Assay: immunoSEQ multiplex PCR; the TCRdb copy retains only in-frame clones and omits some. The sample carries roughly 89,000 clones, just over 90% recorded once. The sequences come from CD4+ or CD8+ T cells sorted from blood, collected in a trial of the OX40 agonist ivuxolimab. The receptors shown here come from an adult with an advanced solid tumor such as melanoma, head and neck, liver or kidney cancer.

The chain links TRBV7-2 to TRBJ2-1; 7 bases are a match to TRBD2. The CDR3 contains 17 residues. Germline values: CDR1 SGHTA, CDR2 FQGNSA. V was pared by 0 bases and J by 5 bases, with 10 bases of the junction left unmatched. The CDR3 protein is CASSLARGRGKNNEQFF. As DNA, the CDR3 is TGTGCCAGCAGCTTAGCGCGGGGGAGAGGGAAAAACAATGAGCAGTTCTTC.

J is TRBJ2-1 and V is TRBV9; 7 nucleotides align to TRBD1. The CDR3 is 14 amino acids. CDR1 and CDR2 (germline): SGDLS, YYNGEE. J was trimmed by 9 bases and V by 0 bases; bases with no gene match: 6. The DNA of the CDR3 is TGTGCCAGCAGCGTAGACGAGGGGGCGGCTGAGCAGTTCTTC. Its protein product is CASSVDEGAAEQFF.